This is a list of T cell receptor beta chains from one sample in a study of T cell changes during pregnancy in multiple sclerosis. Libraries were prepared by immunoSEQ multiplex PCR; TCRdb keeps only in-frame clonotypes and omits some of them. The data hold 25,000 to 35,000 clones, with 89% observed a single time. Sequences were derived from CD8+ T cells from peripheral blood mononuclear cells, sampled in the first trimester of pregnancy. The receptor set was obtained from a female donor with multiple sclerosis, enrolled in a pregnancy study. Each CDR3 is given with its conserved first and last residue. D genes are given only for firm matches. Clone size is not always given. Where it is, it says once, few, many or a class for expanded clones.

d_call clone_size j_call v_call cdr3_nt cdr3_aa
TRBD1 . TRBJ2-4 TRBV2 TGTGCCAGCAGTAACAGGGGTCTAGCCAAAAACATTCAGTACTTC CASSNRGLAKNIQYF
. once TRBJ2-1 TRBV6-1 TGTGCCAGCAGTGGGTTTTGGCGGGGTACCTCCTACAATGAGCAGTTCTTC CASSGFWRGTSYNEQFF
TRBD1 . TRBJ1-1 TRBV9 TGTGCCAGCAGCGAACACCCGACGGGACAGGGAGAAGCTGAAGCTTTCTTT CASSEHPTGQGEAEAFF
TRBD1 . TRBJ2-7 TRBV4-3 TGCGCCAGCAGCCAAGATCTGCAGGGGGAAAGGCTTGACGAGCAGTACTTC CASSQDLQGERLDEQYF
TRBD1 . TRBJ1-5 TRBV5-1 TGCGCCAGCAGCATCGGGACAGACAATCAGCCCCAGCATTTT CASSIGTDNQPQHF
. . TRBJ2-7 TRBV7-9 TGTGCCAGCAGCTTCCTCTACGAGCAGTACTTC CASSFLYEQYF
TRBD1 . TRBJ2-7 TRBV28 TGTGCCAGTAAAGGGTACCCCGAGACAGGGAACTACGAGCAGTACTTC CASKGYPETGNYEQYF
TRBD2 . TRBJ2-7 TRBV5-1 TGCGCCAGCAGCTTGGGGACTAGCGGGGACTCCTACGAGCAGTACTTC CASSLGTSGDSYEQYF
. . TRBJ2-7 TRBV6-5 TGTGCCAGCAGCACACGGATCGGGGTCTACGAGCAGTACTTC CASSTRIGVYEQYF
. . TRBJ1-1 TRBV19 TGTGCCAGTAGTATTCAGGAGAACACTGAAGCTTTCTTT CASSIQENTEAFF
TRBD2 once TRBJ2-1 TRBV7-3 TGTGCCAGCAGCCTAGGACTAGCGGGCTTTTACAATGAGCAGTTCTTC CASSLGLAGFYNEQFF
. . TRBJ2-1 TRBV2 TGTGCCAGCAGGAGATTTACTTACAATGAGCAGTTCTTC CASRRFTYNEQFF
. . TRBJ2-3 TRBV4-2 TGTGCCAGCAGCCAAGTAGAGCGCTACACAGATACGCAGTATTTT CASSQVERYTDTQYF
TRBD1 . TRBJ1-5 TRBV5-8 TGTGCCAGCAGCTTCGAAGGGGGCTATGGCAATCAGCCCCAGCATTTT CASSFEGGYGNQPQHF
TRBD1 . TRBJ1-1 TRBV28 TGTGCCAGCACTTCAGGGGGTCCCGAAGCTTTCTTT CASTSGGPEAFF
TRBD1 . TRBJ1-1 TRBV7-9 TGTGCCAGCAACCGCGGGGACAGACAGAAATCGAACACTGAAGCTTTCTTT CASNRGDRQKSNTEAFF
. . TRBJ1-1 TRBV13 TGTGCCAGCACTTCATTGGGCGCCGAAGCTTTCTTT CASTSLGAEAFF
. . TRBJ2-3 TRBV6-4 TGTGCCAGCAGTGCAAGGGTGGAGGGTACAGATACGCAGTATTTT CASSARVEGTDTQYF
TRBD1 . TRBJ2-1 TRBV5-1 TGCGCCAGCTGTCTGGGACAGGGGCCCAATGAGCAGTTCTTC CASCLGQGPNEQFF
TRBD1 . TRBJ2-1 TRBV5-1 TGCGCCAGCAGCTTGGCCGACCCCGGGACAGGGGGAAATGAGCAGTTCTTC CASSLADPGTGGNEQFF
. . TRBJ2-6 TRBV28 TGTGCCAGCAGTACACAGCCTGGGGCCAACGTCCTGACTTTC CASSTQPGANVLTF
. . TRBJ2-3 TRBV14 TGTGCCAGCAGCCCGAGGGCGCGGGTGACAGATACGCAGTATTTT CASSPRARVTDTQYF